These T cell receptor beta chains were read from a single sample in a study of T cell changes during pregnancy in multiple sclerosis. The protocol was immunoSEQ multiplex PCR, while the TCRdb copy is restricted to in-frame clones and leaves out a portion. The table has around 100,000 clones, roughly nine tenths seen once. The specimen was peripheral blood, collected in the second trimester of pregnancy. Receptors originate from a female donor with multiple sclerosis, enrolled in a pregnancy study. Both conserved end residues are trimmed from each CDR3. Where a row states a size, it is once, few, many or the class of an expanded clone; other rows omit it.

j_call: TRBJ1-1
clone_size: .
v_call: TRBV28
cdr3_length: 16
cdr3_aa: ASSLFGGPLLSNTEAF

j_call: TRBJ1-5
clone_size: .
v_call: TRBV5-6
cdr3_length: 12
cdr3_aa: ASSLALSNQPQH

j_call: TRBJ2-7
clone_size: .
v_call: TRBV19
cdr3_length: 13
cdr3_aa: ASSLAGGIFYEQY

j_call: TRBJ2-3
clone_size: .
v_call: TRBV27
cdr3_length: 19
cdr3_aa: ASSSPRLLAGGRSSTDTQY

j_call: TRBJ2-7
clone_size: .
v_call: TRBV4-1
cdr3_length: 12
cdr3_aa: ASSQGRQAYEQY

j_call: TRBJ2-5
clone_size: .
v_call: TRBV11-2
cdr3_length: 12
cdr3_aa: ASSPETGMETQY

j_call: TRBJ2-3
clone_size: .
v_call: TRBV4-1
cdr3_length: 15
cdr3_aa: ASSRIYSPLGTDTQY

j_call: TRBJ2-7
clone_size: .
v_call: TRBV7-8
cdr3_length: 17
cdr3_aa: ASSHPTIKTTGFTYEQY

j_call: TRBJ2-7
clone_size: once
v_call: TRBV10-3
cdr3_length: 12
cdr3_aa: AISGTGLLDEQY

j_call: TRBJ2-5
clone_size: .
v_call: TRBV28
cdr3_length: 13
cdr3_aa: ASSPISRGEETQY

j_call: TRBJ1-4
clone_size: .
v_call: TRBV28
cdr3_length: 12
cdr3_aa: ASSLTGVREKLF

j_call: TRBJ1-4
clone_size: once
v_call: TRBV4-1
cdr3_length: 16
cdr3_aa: ASSQVSGTGGNLEKLF

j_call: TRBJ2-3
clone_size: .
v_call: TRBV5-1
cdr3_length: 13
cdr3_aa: ASSHGRQGRDTQY

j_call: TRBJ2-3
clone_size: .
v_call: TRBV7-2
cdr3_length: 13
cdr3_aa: ASSLNVSPTDTQY

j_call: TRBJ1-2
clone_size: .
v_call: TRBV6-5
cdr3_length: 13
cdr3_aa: ASKPPLTASGGYT

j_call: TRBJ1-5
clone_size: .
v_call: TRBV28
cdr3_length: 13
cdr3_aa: ASSPAEGAWQPQH

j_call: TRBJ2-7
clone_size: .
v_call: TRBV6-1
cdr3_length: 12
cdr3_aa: ASSDWSRTYEQY

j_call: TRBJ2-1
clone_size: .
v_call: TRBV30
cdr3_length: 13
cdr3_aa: AWSRIRGNVNEQF

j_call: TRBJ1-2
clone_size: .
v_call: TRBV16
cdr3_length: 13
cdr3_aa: ASSQSNGLGQSYT

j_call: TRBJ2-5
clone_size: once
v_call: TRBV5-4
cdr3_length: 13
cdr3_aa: ASSLDRGARETQY

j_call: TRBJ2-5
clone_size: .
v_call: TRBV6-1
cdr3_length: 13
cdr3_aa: ASSESWTGSETQY

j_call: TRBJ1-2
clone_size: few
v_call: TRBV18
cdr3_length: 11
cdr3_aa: ASSPKDSGGYT

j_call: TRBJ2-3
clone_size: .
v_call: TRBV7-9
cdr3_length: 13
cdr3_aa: ASSLDSSGTDTQY

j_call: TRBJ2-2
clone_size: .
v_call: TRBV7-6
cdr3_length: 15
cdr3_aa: ASSLPGLAGTTGELF